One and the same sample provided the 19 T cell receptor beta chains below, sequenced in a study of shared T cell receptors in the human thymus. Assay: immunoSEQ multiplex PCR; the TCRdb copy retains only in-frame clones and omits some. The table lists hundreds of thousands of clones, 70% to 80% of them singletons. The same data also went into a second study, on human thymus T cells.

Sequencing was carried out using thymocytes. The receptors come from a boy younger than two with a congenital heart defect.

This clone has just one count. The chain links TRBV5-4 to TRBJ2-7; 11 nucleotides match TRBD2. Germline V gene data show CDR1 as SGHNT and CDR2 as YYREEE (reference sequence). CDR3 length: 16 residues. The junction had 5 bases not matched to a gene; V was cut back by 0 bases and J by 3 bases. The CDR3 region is CASSLGASGRSYEQYF. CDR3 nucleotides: TGTGCCAGCAGCTTGGGAGCTAGCGGGAGGAGCTACGAGCAGTACTTC. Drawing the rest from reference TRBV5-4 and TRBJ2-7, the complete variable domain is ETGVTQSPTHLIKTRGQQVTLRCSSQSGHNTVSWYQQALGQGPQFIFQYYREEENGRGNFPPRFSGLQFPNYSSELNVNALELDDSALYLCASSLGASGRSYEQYFGPGTRLTVT.

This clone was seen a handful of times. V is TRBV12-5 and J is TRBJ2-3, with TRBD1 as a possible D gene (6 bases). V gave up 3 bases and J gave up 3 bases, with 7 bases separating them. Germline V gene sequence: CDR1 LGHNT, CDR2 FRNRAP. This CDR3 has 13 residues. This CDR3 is CASGFTGTDTQYF. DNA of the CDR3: TGTGCTAGTGGTTTCACAGGGACAGATACGCAGTATTTT.

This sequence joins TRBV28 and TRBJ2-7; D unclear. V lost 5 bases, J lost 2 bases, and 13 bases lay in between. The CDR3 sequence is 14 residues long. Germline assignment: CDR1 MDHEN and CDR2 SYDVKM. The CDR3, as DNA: TGTGCCAGCAGTGTACAGAAGAACCCCTACGAGCAGTACTTC. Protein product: CASSVQKNPYEQYF.

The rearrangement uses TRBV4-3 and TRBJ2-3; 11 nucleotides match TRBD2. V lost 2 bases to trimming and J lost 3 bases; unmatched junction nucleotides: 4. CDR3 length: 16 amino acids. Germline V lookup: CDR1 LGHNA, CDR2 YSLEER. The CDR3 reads CASSQKVAGGTDTQYF. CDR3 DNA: TGCGCCAGCAGCCAAAAGGTAGCGGGAGGGACAGATACGCAGTATTTT.

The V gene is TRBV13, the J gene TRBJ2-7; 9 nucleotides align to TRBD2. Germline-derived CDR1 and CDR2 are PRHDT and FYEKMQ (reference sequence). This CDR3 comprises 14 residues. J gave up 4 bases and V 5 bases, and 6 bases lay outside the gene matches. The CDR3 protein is CASSISGSAYEQYF. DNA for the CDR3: TGTGCCAGCAGCATTAGCGGGAGTGCGTACGAGCAGTACTTC.

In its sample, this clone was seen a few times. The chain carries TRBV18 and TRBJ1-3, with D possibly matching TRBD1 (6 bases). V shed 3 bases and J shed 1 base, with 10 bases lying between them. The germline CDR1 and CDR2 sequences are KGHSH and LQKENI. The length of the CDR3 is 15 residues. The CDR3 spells CASSPSDRSGNTIYF. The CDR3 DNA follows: TGTGCCAGCTCACCTTCGGACAGATCTGGAAACACCATATATTTT.

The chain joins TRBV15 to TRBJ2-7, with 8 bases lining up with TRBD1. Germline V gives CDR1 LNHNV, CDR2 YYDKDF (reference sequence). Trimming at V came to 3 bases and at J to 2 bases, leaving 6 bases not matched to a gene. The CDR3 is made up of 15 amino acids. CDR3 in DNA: TGTGCCACCAGCAGGTCCGGGACAGGACCCTACGAGCAGTACTTC. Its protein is CATSRSGTGPYEQYF.

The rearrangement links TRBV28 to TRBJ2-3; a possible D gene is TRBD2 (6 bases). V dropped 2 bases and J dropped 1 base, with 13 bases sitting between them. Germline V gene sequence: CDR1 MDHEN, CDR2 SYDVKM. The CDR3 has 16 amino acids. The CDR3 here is CASSLGLGEGTDTQYF. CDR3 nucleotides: TGTGCCAGCAGTTTAGGACTCGGGGAGGGCACAGATACGCAGTATTTT.

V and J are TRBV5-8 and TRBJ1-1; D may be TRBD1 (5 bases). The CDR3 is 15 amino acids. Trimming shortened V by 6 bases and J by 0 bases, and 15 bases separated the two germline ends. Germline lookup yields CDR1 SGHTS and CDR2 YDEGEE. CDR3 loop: CASKPDRQMNTEAFF. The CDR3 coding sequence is TGTGCCAGCAAACCCGACAGACAGATGAACACTGAAGCTTTCTTT.

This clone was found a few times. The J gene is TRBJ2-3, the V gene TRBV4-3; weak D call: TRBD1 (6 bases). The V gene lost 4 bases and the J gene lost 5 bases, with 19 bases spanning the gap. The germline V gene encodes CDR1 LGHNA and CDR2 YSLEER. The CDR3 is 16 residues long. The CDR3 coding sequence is TGCGCCAGCAGCCTTCGGACAGATCAAGCGAGAGATACGCAGTATTTT. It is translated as CASSLRTDQARDTQYF.

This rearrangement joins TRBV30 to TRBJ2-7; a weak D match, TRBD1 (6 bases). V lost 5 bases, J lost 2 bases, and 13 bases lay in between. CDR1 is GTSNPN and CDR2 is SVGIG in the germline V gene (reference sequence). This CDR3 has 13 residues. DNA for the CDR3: TGTGCCTGGGACAGGAGGATTCCCTACGAGCAGTACTTC. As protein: CAWDRRIPYEQYF.

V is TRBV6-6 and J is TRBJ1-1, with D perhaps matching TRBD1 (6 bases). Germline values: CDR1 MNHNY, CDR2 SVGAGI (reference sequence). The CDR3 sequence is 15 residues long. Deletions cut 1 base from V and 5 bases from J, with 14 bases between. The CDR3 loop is CASSYLQGIKTEAFF. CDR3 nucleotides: TGTGCCAGCAGTTACTTGCAGGGGATCAAGACTGAAGCTTTCTTT.

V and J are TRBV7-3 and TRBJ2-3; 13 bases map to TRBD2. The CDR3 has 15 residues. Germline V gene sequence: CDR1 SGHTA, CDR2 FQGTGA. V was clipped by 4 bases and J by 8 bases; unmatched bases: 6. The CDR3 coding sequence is TGTGCCAGCAGCTCGCGGACTAGCGGGAGCGGTACGCAGTATTTT. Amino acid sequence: CASSSRTSGSGTQYF.

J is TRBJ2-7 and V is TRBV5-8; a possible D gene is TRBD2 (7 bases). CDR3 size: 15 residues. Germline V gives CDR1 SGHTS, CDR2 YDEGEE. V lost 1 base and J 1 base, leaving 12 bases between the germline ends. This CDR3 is CASSLMRGPSYEQYF. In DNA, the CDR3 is TGTGCCAGCAGCTTGATGCGGGGGCCATCCTACGAGCAGTACTTC.

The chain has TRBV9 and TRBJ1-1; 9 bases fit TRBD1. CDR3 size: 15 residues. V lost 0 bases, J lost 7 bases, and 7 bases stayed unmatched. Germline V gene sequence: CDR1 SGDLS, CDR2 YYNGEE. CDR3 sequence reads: CASSVGDREKVEAFF. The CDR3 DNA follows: TGTGCCAGCAGCGTAGGGGACAGGGAGAAAGTTGAAGCTTTCTTT.

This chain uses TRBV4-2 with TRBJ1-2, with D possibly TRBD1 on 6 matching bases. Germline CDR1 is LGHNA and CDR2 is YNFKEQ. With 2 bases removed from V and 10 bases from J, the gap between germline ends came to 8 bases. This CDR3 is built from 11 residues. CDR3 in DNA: TGTGCCAGCAGCCAACGGGGACACTACACCTTC. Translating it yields CASSQRGHYTF.

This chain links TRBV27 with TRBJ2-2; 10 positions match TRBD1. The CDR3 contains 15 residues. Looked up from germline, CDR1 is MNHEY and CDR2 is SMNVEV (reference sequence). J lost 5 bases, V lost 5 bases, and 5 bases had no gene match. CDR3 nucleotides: TGTGCCAGCAGTGCCGGGACAGGGGCAACCGGGGAGCTGTTTTTT. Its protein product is CASSAGTGATGELFF.

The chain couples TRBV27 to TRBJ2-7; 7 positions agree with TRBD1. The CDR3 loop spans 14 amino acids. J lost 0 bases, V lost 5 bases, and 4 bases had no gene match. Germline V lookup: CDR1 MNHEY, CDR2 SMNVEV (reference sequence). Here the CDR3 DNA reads TGTGCCAGCAGTCGGGGACAGTCCTCCTACGAGCAGTACTTC. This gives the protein CASSRGQSSYEQYF.

The CDR3 region has the DNA TGTGCCAGCAGCCGTGGACAGACGGGACGCAGCTCCTACAATGAGCAGTTCTTC. Its protein is CASSRGQTGRSSYNEQFF. The J gene is TRBJ2-1, the V gene TRBV5-5; possibly TRBD1 for D (6 bases). Germline CDR1 is SGHKS and CDR2 is YYEKEE (reference sequence). Trimming removed 4 bases at V and 0 bases at J, with 20 bases between. This CDR3 is 18 amino acids long.